This TCR beta chain is drawn from a study of liver allograft versus peripheral blood T cells (dated by TCRdb to between 2020 and 2021). About the full investigation: The study compared T cell receptor repertoires found within transplanted livers against repertoires in the peripheral blood of liver transplant recipients.

Instrument on record: Illumina MiSeq. TCRdb trimmed the raw reads at Q25, called clones with MiXCR and kept productive beta chains. All rows with the same CDR3 protein become a single entry with the most common DNA and genes. The sample table lists about 1,300 distinct CDR3 sequences, approximately 12% of them with a count of one. The ten biggest clones cover approximately 8.1% of the sample. Broader findings and caveats from the paper: According to the report, the T cell receptor repertoires detected in peripheral blood were different from the repertoires found inside liver allografts.

This clonotype is classified as medium-sized (0.01 to 0.1%). Its antigen is still unknown. No base qualities exist here, and no much larger clone lies one base off it. The germline V gene yields KGHDR for CDR1 and SFDVKD for CDR2. CDR3 length: 15 amino acids, cysteine to phenylalanine. Here the CDR3 DNA is all that survives: 45 bases in frame from base 1. V loses 2 bases at its end and J loses 1 base; junction bases beyond the gene matches: 0. The clonotype originates from a human patient who had a liver transplant. In transplant recipients, some T cells may be of donor rather than host origin. The sequence links TRBV24-1 to TRBJ2-3; 9 middle bases align to TRBD1. For the CDR3, the sequence is CATSDWDRGTDTQYF. The DNA sequence is given as TGTGCCACCAGTGATTGGGACAGGGGCACAGATACGCAGTATTTT.